This T cell receptor beta chain appears in the sequencing data of a study of cytomegalovirus exposure and HLA in healthy donors. Study observations and caveats: What was likely a sequencing artifact was a cluster of highly shared sequence variants.

V was cut by 4 bases and J by 0 bases, with 10 bases left in between. CDR1 and CDR2 from the germline V gene are MGHRA and YSYEKL. This CDR3 region has 15 residues. A few counts support this clone. Antigen: not known. Unrecorded immune exposures were likely, despite nominal health at sampling. PCR used 60 Vbeta primers and 13 Jbeta primers. The data were produced by immunoSEQ multiplex PCR, yet TCRdb's version contains in-frame clones alone and is incomplete. Here the sample spans under 70,000 clones, about two thirds being singletons. Sequenced input: PBMCs. V usage is TRBV4-1 and J usage is TRBJ1-5; possible D gene TRBD1, 6 bases. The TCR originated in a woman younger than 45 in good health and CMV-seronegative. Here the CDR3 DNA reads TGCGCCAGCAGCCCGGACAGTTATAGCAATCAGCCCCAGCATTTT. This encodes CASSPDSYSNQPQHF.